These 23 T cell receptor beta chains came from one sample sequenced in a study of human T cells and chemical hapten exposure. The sample's time point: patch test 1, 2 weeks after DPC sensitization. Treatment: therapeutic diphenylcyclopropenone sensitization with weekly scalp DPC. Whole blood, unfractionated, served as the material for total RNA extraction. A single record per CDR3 protein comes from TCRdb applying MiXCR to the RACE reads. The sample consists of about 34,000 distinct CDR3 sequences, approximately 6.3% of them appearing once. The material was whole blood, obtained in connection with sensitization to the hapten diphenylcyclopropenone (DPC). These receptors came from a woman in her thirties with alopecia areata. Some clones in this sample may be carry-over from other donors' samples.

This clonotype was counted only a few times. The V call is TRBV7-2, the J call TRBJ1-1, with D maybe TRBD1 (5 bases). The CDR3 sequence is 15 residues long. V was trimmed by 3 bases and J by 0 bases, leaving 11 bases between them. Looked up from germline, CDR1 is SGHTA and CDR2 is FQGNSA. The CDR3 DNA reads TGTGCCAGCAGCTTCGACAGACTAATGAACACTGAAGCTTTCTTT. The encoded protein is CASSFDRLMNTEAFF. Variable domain in full (rest from reference TRBV7-2 and TRBJ1-1): GAGVSQSPSNKVTEKGKDVELRCDPISGHTALYWYRQSLGQGLEFLIYFQGNSAPDKSGLPSDRFSAERTGGSVSTLTIQRTQQEDSAVYLCASSFDRLMNTEAFFGQGTRLTVV.

There are many counts of this clonotype. The rearrangement links TRBV15 to TRBJ1-1, with a weak D call TRBD1 (5 bases). Germline V lookup: CDR1 LNHNV, CDR2 YYDKDF (reference sequence). The CDR3 has 15 residues. Trimming took off 3 bases at V and 5 bases at J, with 16 bases between the two ends. The CDR3 reads CATSSPSGGYTEAFF. The CDR3 region has the DNA TGTGCCACCAGCAGTCCATCGGGGGGTTATACTGAAGCTTTCTTT. Drawing the rest from reference TRBV15 and TRBJ1-1, the complete variable domain is DAMVIQNPRYQVTQFGKPVTLSCSQTLNHNVMYWYQQKSSQAPKLLFHYYDKDFNNEADTPDNFQSRRPNTSFCFLDIRSPGLGDTAMYLCATSSPSGGYTEAFFGQGTRLTVV.

This clonotype came up a few times. The V and J genes are TRBV20-1 and TRBJ2-7; 9 nucleotides align to TRBD2. This CDR3 spans 15 amino acids. J gave up 0 bases and V 1 base, and 4 bases lay outside the gene matches. CDR1 is DFQATT and CDR2 is SNEGSKA in the germline V gene (reference sequence). The CDR3 nucleotides are TGCAGTGCTAGAGTTGGACTAGCGTACTCCTACGAGCAGTACTTC. Its protein is CSARVGLAYSYEQYF.

This clonotype was counted a few times. As DNA, the CDR3 is TGTGCCAGCAGCTTAGCGGGTCCCCGGGACAGGCCCTTATCCTACGAGCAGTACTTC. Translation gives CASSLAGPRDRPLSYEQYF. The V and J genes are TRBV7-9 and TRBJ2-7, with 8 bases that match TRBD1. The V gene end was trimmed by 0 bases and the J gene end by 1 base; junction bases not matched to a gene: 14. The CDR3 extends over 19 amino acids. The germline V gene encodes CDR1 SEHNR and CDR2 FQNEAQ (reference sequence).

This clonotype showed up just a few times. The V call is TRBV12-3 or TRBV12-4, the J call TRBJ1-5; TRBD1 is a possible D gene (6 bases). CDR3 length: 16 residues. With 3 bases removed from V and 1 base from J, the gap between germline ends came to 13 bases. The CDR3 nucleotides are TGTGCCAGCAGTTTCGGGACAATCTACAGCAATCAGCCCCAGCATTTT. Its translation: CASSFGTIYSNQPQHF.

This clonotype has just a few counts. This chain connects TRBV29-1 to TRBJ2-3; 7 bases align to TRBD1. This CDR3 has 15 residues. Trimming cost V 7 bases and J 0 bases; bases outside gene matches: 10. Per germline, CDR1 SQVTM and CDR2 ANQGSEA. CDR3 coding DNA: TGCAGCGCTACTCCAAGGGGGCCTAGCACAGATACGCAGTATTTT. Its translation: CSATPRGPSTDTQYF.

This clonotype was found many times. The V call is TRBV6-1, the J call TRBJ1-5; 8 bases map to TRBD1. CDR3 length equals 15 residues. Germline V gene sequence: CDR1 MNHNS, CDR2 SASEGT. V dropped 3 bases and J dropped 5; count of bases not matched to a gene: 6. The CDR3 DNA reads TGTGCCAGCAGTGAGGCTACAGGGGGGGATCAGCCCCAGCATTTT. Encoded protein: CASSEATGGDQPQHF.

This clonotype was seen at least ten times. The chain employs TRBV7-2 and TRBJ2-5; D is undetermined. The CDR3 loop spans 16 amino acids. Deletions cut 5 bases from V and 5 bases from J, with 21 bases between. Germline CDR1 SGHTA, CDR2 FQGNSA. This chain's CDR3 is CASSIRAIMRSETQYF. The CDR3 nucleotides are TGTGCCAGCAGCATTAGGGCCATCATGAGGTCTGAGACCCAGTACTTC.

This clonotype was observed a handful of times. The rearrangement joins TRBV6-2 or TRBV6-3 to TRBJ2-1; 16 bases line up with TRBD2. Germline CDR1 is MNHEY and CDR2 is SVGEGT. The J segment lost 9 bases and the V segment lost 2 bases, leaving 7 bases of the junction unmatched. This CDR3 is 17 amino acids long. CDR3 amino acids: CASSYGTSGGASSEQFF. Here the CDR3 DNA reads TGTGCCAGCAGTTACGGGACTAGCGGGGGGGCCTCGAGTGAGCAGTTCTTC.

The chain couples TRBV28 to TRBJ2-3, with 8 bases aligning to TRBD2. After removal of 5 bases from V and 4 bases from J, the junction contained 8 bases not matched to a gene. This CDR3 spans 15 amino acids. The germline V gene encodes CDR1 MDHEN and CDR2 SYDVKM. The CDR3 sequence is CASSESGGVADTQYF. In DNA, the CDR3 is TGTGCCAGCAGTGAGAGCGGGGGAGTGGCAGATACGCAGTATTTT.

This clonotype was counted ten times or more. This chain uses TRBV7-9 with TRBJ1-2, with D uncertain. Trimming removed 5 bases at V and 6 bases at J, with 19 bases between. From germline, CDR1 is SEHNR and CDR2 FQNEAQ (reference sequence). The CDR3 is 15 residues long. The CDR3 nucleotides are TGTGCCAGCAGCCCCCCATGGGGAGTCGGTGATGGCTACACCTTC. Encoded protein: CASSPPWGVGDGYTF.

This clonotype is medium-sized in the sample. The chain is built from TRBV6-2 or TRBV6-3 and TRBJ2-7; D might be TRBD1 (5 bases). Trimming removed 8 bases from V and 3 bases from J, with 17 bases in between. Germline CDR1 reads MNHEY; CDR2 reads SVGEGT. The CDR3 extends over 14 amino acids. CDR3 nucleotide sequence: TGTGCCAGCGGAGAAGACAGTTCCGACTACGAGCAGTACTTC. The encoded protein is CASGEDSSDYEQYF.

V and J are TRBV12-3 or TRBV12-4 and TRBJ2-3; D possibly corresponds to TRBD1 (5 bases). V lost 0 bases, J lost 5 bases, and 9 bases lay in between. The CDR3 sequence is 14 residues long. CDR3 protein: CASSLAGPLDTQYF. The CDR3 coding sequence is TGTGCCAGCAGTTTAGCGGGGCCCTTAGATACGCAGTATTTT.

This clonotype was seen many times. V usage is TRBV24-1 and J usage is TRBJ2-6; D gene unclear. From germline, CDR1 is KGHDR and CDR2 SFDVKD. Deletions cut 4 bases from V and 0 bases from J, with 12 bases between. The CDR3 sequence is 17 residues long. The CDR3 protein is CATSEPGRSSGANVLTF. The CDR3 DNA reads TGTGCCACCAGTGAACCAGGACGGTCCTCTGGGGCCAACGTCCTGACTTTC.

This clonotype was seen many times. The rearrangement links TRBV12-3 or TRBV12-4 to TRBJ1-1; D unresolved. Trimming took off 5 bases at V and 5 bases at J, with 12 bases between the two ends. This CDR3 is 13 amino acids long. The CDR3 region has the DNA TGTGCCAGCAGTCCCTCCGTGGGGACTGAAGCTTTCTTT. Its translation is CASSPSVGTEAFF.

This clonotype was picked up many times. This sequence joins TRBV6-5 and TRBJ1-2, with TRBD1 identical over 7 bases. The CDR3 spans 15 residues. Looked up from germline, CDR1 is MNHEY and CDR2 is SVGAGI. The J segment lost 5 bases and the V segment lost 5 bases, leaving 11 bases of the junction unmatched. The DNA of the CDR3 is TGTGCCAGCAGTAAGTCGTGGGACAGCCTATATGGCTACACCTTC. Translating gives CASSKSWDSLYGYTF.

This clonotype was found a few times. The rearrangement joins TRBV2 to TRBJ2-3; D is unclear. The CDR3 has 12 amino acids. V was shortened by 3 bases and J by 7 bases, with 8 bases between the two germline ends. The germline V gene has CDR1 SNHLY and CDR2 FYNNEI. CDR3 coding DNA: TGTGCCAGCAGTGACCAGCAACATACGCAGTATTTT. It codes for CASSDQQHTQYF.

The V and J genes are TRBV9 and TRBJ2-1; 9 bases match TRBD1. The V segment lost 5 bases and the J segment 6 bases; nucleotides outside the gene matches: 3. The CDR3 runs to 13 residues. CDR1 SGDLS and CDR2 YYNGEE come from the germline V gene. In DNA form, the CDR3 reads TGTGCCAGCAGAAAGACAGGGGGCAATGAGCAGTTCTTC. Amino acid sequence: CASRKTGGNEQFF.

In its sample, this clonotype was seen a few times. The chain uses TRBV18 and TRBJ1-5; a possible D gene is TRBD1 (5 bases). Germline V gene data show CDR1 as KGHSH and CDR2 as LQKENI. Trimming pared 4 bases from V and 0 bases from J, leaving 13 bases between. The CDR3 sequence is 16 residues long. The CDR3 loop reads CASSLGTVNSNQPQHF. DNA for the CDR3: TGTGCCAGCTCACTTGGGACGGTCAATAGCAATCAGCCCCAGCATTTT.

The chain uses TRBV12-3 or TRBV12-4 and TRBJ2-3; D gene unclear. V gave up 7 bases and J gave up 0 bases, with 5 bases separating them. The CDR3 is 12 residues long. The CDR3 nucleotides read TGTGCCAGCACGCGGAGCACAGATACGCAGTATTTT. It codes for CASTRSTDTQYF.

V and J are TRBV13 and TRBJ1-1; 9 bases map to TRBD1. The V segment lost 5 bases and the J segment 6 bases; nucleotides outside the gene matches: 4. Germline lookup yields CDR1 PRHDT and CDR2 FYEKMQ (reference sequence). This CDR3 has 13 residues. The CDR3 sequence is CASSGDRVAEAFF. The CDR3 DNA is TGTGCCAGCAGCGGGGACAGGGTGGCTGAAGCTTTCTTT.

In this sample, this clonotype turned up a few times. This chain connects TRBV19 to TRBJ2-7, with TRBD1 identical over 7 bases. The CDR3 extends over 13 amino acids. The germline gives CDR1 LNHDA, CDR2 SQIVND (reference sequence). The trim removed 7 bases at V and 5 bases at J, leaving 8 bases unmatched. Here the CDR3 reads CASTPGQTHEQYF. The CDR3 region has the DNA TGTGCCAGTACCCCGGGACAGACCCACGAGCAGTACTTC.

The sample holds a few counts of this clonotype. The chain has TRBV25-1 and TRBJ1-1; the D is unclear. There are 11 residues in the CDR3. V was cut by 4 bases and J by 1 base, with 1 base left in between. CDR1 MGHDK and CDR2 SYGVNS come from the germline V gene. DNA of the CDR3: TGTGCCAGCAGTGCGAACACTGAAGCTTTCTTT. Translation gives CASSANTEAFF.